This section outlines one TCR beta chain sequence together with its context. The sample is drawn from a study of blood T cell repertoires in COVID-19. Study-level background: Samples of COVID-19 (acute and convalescent) were obtained from the United States, Italy and Spain.

Original processing notes: Reference gene primer amplification in the assay estimated nucleated cell counts. The method was immunoSEQ multiplex PCR; TCRdb's version includes in-frame clones alone and lacks a portion of them. Clone size and the V and J calls come from that table; the DNA yielded D and trimming. The table includes 250,000 or so clones, 86% detected once. Per the germline V gene, CDR1 is SEHNR and CDR2 is FQNEAQ (reference sequence). This CDR3 is built from 15 residues. Trimming cost V 3 bases and J 3 bases; bases outside gene matches: 4. This chain joins TRBV7-9 and TRBJ1-4; 7 bases are shared with TRBD1. The sequence was obtained from a man aged 80 or over with acute or convalescent COVID-19. Input material: peripheral blood. The CDR3 region has the DNA TGTGCCAGCAGCTTCGACAGGGCTGCTAATGAAAAACTGTTTTTT. Amino acids: CASSFDRAANEKLFF.